Below are 17 T cell receptor beta chains sequenced from a single sample in a study of regulatory T cells in long-lasting Graves disease. Time point specified: persistent/refractory GD, antithyroid drugs over 5 years with positive TRAb. From PBMCs, RNA was extracted and then used to make the TCR library. Arm-PCR with iRepertoire HTBI primers amplified the CDR3 regions for these TCR beta libraries. TCRdb re-called the multiplex PCR reads through MiXCR, storing one row per CDR3 protein. The sample holds around 460,000 distinct CDR3 sequences, about 22% seen once. Sequencing used peripheral blood mononuclear cells (PBMCs), obtained when the disease was refractory, from a patient treated with antithyroid drugs. The receptor set was obtained from a female donor with Graves disease.

This rearrangement joins TRBV28 to TRBJ1-6; D is ambiguous. The CDR3 spans 16 residues. Germline V gene data show CDR1 as MDHEN and CDR2 as SYDVKM. The V and J ends lost 6 bases and 0 bases respectively, with 12 bases between them. Here the CDR3 reads CASSPDKSSYNSPLHF. The CDR3 coding sequence is TGTGCCAGCAGCCCGGATAAGAGCTCCTATAATTCACCCCTCCACTTT. The entire variable domain, with the rest obtained from reference TRBV28 and TRBJ1-6, is as follows: DVKVTQSSRYLVKRTGEKVFLECVQDMDHENMFWYRQDPGLGLRLIYFSYDVKMKEKGDIPEGYSVSREKKERFSLILESASTNQTSMYLCASSPDKSSYNSPLHFGNGTRLTVT.

This clonotype was counted at least ten times. The chain uses TRBV28 and TRBJ2-5; D is undetermined. Germline CDR1 MDHEN, CDR2 SYDVKM. Trimming removed 7 bases from V and 7 bases from J, with 13 bases in between. The CDR3 contains 12 residues. The CDR3 DNA is TGTGCCAGCAAAAAAGATGCGGTGACCCAGTACTTC. Translated, it gives CASKKDAVTQYF.

V gene TRBV7-9 combines with J gene TRBJ1-5; 7 bases align to TRBD1. V lost 6 bases and J lost 3; bases outside the gene matches: 5. CDR1 SEHNR and CDR2 FQNEAQ come from the germline V gene (reference sequence). CDR3 length: 14 amino acids. In DNA, the CDR3 is TGTGCCAGCAGTTCCGGGACAGACAATCAGCCCCAGCATTTT. Amino acid sequence: CASSSGTDNQPQHF.

This clonotype was found a few times. The rearrangement uses TRBV7-9 and TRBJ2-5; 8 nucleotides agree with TRBD2. Germline V lookup: CDR1 SEHNR, CDR2 FQNEAQ (reference sequence). The CDR3 spans 15 residues. After removal of 2 bases from V and 4 bases from J, the junction contained 6 bases not matched to a gene. The CDR3 protein is CASSLRTGGLETQYF. CDR3 coding DNA: TGTGCCAGCAGCTTAAGGACGGGGGGGTTAGAGACCCAGTACTTC. Together with reference TRBV7-9 and TRBJ2-5, the CDR3 gives the full variable domain: DTGVSQNPRHKITKRGQNVTFRCDPISEHNRLYWYRQTLGQGPEFLTYFQNEAQLEKSRLLSDRFSAERPKGSFSTLEIQRTEQGDSAMYLCASSLRTGGLETQYFGPGTRLLVL.

The sample holds a few counts of this clonotype. The chain joins TRBV30 to TRBJ1-1; D is undetermined. With 2 bases removed from V and 6 bases from J, the gap between germline ends came to 13 bases. The CDR3 has 13 amino acids. From germline, CDR1 is GTSNPN and CDR2 SVGIG (reference sequence). This CDR3 reads CAWSNLGPAEAFF. The CDR3 nucleotides read TGTGCCTGGAGTAACCTTGGGCCGGCTGAAGCTTTCTTT.

The V and J genes are TRBV20-1 and TRBJ1-1; weak D call: TRBD1 (6 bases). Trimming removed 5 bases at V and 2 bases at J, with 15 bases between. The CDR3 covers 14 residues. Germline assignment: CDR1 DFQATT and CDR2 SNEGSKA (reference sequence). This CDR3 reads CSAPWGGANTEAFF. DNA of the CDR3: TGCAGTGCTCCATGGGGGGGGGCCAACACTGAAGCTTTCTTT.

Concerning this clonotype itself: Possible read error: a much larger clone is one base away. V gene TRBV28 combines with J gene TRBJ1-6; unclear D gene. Germline V gene data show CDR1 as MDHEN and CDR2 as SYDVKM. The CDR3 sequence is 12 residues long. CDR3 region: CAGSLTSSPLHF. In DNA form, the CDR3 reads TGTGCCGGCAGTTTAACGTCTTCACCCCTCCACTTT. The variable domain in full, with the rest retrieved from reference TRBV28 and TRBJ1-6, is DVKVTQSSRYLVKRTGEKVFLECVQDMDHENMFWYRQDPGLGLRLIYFSYDVKMKEKGDIPEGYSVSREKKERFSLILESASTNQTSMYLCAGSLTSSPLHFGNGTRLTVT.

V and J are TRBV27 and TRBJ1-6, with D possibly TRBD1 on 5 matching bases. Germline CDR1 reads MNHEY; CDR2 reads SMNVEV (reference sequence). This CDR3 region has 13 residues. Trimming pared 2 bases from V and 8 bases from J, leaving 7 bases between. CDR3 in DNA: TGTGCCAGCAGTTTAAGGGGTGATTCACCCCTCCACTTT. The encoded protein is CASSLRGDSPLHF.

This clonotype came up many times. The chain joins TRBV28 to TRBJ2-7, with 7 bases identical to TRBD1. The CDR3 runs to 13 residues. The V segment lost 9 bases and the J segment 5 bases; nucleotides outside the gene matches: 10. From germline, CDR1 is MDHEN and CDR2 SYDVKM. The CDR3 here is CASLRGQTNEQYF. The CDR3 nucleotides are TGTGCCAGTTTGAGGGGGCAGACTAACGAGCAGTACTTC.

In its sample, this clonotype was seen a few times. The chain combines TRBV29-1 with TRBJ2-7; D is perhaps TRBD1 (6 bases). This CDR3 contains 13 residues. Trimming shortened V by 3 bases and J by 2 bases, and 11 bases separated the two germline ends. Germline values: CDR1 SQVTM, CDR2 ANQGSEA. The chain's CDR3 is CSVEEDRTYEQYF. CDR3 bases: TGCAGCGTTGAGGAGGACAGAACCTACGAGCAGTACTTC.

The CDR3 is CASSLGQGGLSYEQYF. For the CDR3, the DNA is TGCGCCAGCAGCTTGGGACAGGGGGGACTCTCCTACGAGCAGTACTTC. The V call is TRBV5-1, the J call TRBJ2-7; 9 nucleotides align to TRBD1. Germline CDR1 SGHRS, CDR2 YFSETQ. V lost 0 bases to trimming and J lost 0 bases; unmatched junction nucleotides: 4. This CDR3 comprises 16 residues.

This clonotype has at least ten counts. V gene TRBV2 combines with J gene TRBJ2-5, with a weak D call TRBD1 (6 bases). The CDR3 loop spans 16 amino acids. Trimming shortened V by 4 bases and J by 5 bases, and 20 bases separated the two germline ends. Germline V gives CDR1 SNHLY, CDR2 FYNNEI. CDR3 in DNA: TGTGCCAGCAGTGGCCAAAACAGGGTCCTTAGGGAGACCCAGTACTTC. The encoded protein is CASSGQNRVLRETQYF.

This clonotype turned up a few times. The chain is built from TRBV6-1 and TRBJ2-7; D unclear. In germline, CDR1 is MNHNS, CDR2 SASEGT. Deletions cut 8 bases from V and 1 base from J, with 12 bases between. The CDR3 sequence is 13 residues long. This CDR3 is CASLGLTSYEQYF. CDR3 DNA sequence: TGTGCCAGCCTTGGGTTAACGTCCTACGAGCAGTACTTC.

This clonotype was counted many times. This chain uses TRBV28 with TRBJ2-5, with D possibly being TRBD2 (6 bases). V was clipped by 6 bases and J by 7 bases, with 9 bases between them. The germline CDR1 and CDR2 sequences are MDHEN and SYDVKM. This CDR3 has 11 residues. The CDR3: CASSPEGTQYF. CDR3 in DNA: TGTGCCAGCAGCCCGGAGGGGACCCAGTACTTC.

With regard to this clonotype: This may stem from a read error, because a much larger clone lies one nucleotide away. The chain uses TRBV27 and TRBJ2-5, with a weak D call TRBD2 (5 bases). The germline CDR1 and CDR2 sequences are MNHEY and SMNVEV (reference sequence). This CDR3 contains 14 residues. V gave up 3 bases and J gave up 5 bases, with 13 bases separating them. The chain's CDR3 is CASSFGAAGETQYF. In nucleotides, the CDR3 is TGTGCCAGCAGTTTCGGAGCGGCCGGGGAGACCCAGTACTTC.

This clonotype turned up a few times. The chain has TRBV10-3 and TRBJ2-3; D ambiguous. This CDR3 is built from 15 residues. Germline CDR1 ENHRY, CDR2 SYGVKD. V gave up 3 bases and J gave up 4 bases, with 14 bases separating them. CDR3 bases: TGTGCCATCAGTGAACGGATTGCGGCTCCAGATACGCAGTATTTT. This translates into CAISERIAAPDTQYF.

There are many counts of this clonotype. J is TRBJ1-2 and V is TRBV10-3, with D possibly TRBD1 on 5 matching bases. Germline V gene data show CDR1 as ENHRY and CDR2 as SYGVKD. Trimming pared 0 bases from V and 4 bases from J, leaving 15 bases between. The CDR3 is made up of 16 amino acids. The CDR3 protein is CAISESVSARAYGYTF. In DNA, the CDR3 is TGTGCCATCAGTGAGTCGGTGTCGGCCAGGGCCTATGGCTACACCTTC.